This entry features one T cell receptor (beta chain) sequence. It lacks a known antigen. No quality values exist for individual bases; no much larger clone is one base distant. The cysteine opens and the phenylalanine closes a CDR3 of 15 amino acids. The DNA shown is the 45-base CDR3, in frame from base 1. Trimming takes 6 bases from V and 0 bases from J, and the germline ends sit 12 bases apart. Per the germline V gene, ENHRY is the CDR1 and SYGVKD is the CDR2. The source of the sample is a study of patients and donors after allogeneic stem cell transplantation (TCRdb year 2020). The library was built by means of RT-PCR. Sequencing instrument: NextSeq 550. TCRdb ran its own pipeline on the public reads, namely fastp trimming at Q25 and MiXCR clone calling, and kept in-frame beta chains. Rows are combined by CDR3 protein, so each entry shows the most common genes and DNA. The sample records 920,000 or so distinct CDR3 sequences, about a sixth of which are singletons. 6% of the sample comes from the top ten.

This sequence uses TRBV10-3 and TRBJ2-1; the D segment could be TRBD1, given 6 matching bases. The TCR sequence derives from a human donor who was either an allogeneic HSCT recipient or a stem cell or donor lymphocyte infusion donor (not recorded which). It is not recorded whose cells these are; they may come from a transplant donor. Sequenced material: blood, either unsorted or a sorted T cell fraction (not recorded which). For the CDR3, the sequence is CAIRTGPSSYNEQFF. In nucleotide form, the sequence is TGTGCCATCAGGACAGGCCCGAGCTCCTACAATGAGCAGTTCTTC.